The 18 T cell receptor beta chains below come from one sample, sequenced in a study of T cell changes during pregnancy in multiple sclerosis. The assay was immunoSEQ multiplex PCR, and TCRdb's table has in-frame clones only and misses some. The table includes 84,000 or so clones, approximately 94% detected once. The sequencing here drew on peripheral blood, taken in the third trimester of pregnancy. Every receptor here comes from a female donor with multiple sclerosis, enrolled in a pregnancy study.

The rearrangement uses TRBV2 and TRBJ1-4, with D hard to call. CDR3 length equals 13 residues. Germline V gene data show CDR1 as SNHLY and CDR2 as FYNNEI. Trimming left V 8 bases short and J 8 bases short, with 15 bases between. CDR3 coding DNA: TGTGCCAGCCGCCCGGGAGGAGAAGAAAAACTGTTTTTT. The encoded protein is CASRPGGEEKLFF.

This chain uses TRBV19 with TRBJ1-2; D is unclear. Germline V gene sequence: CDR1 LNHDA, CDR2 SQIVND (reference sequence). V shed 0 bases and J shed 2 bases, with 10 bases lying between them. This CDR3 region has 15 residues. CDR3 DNA sequence: TGTGCCAGTAGTATAGAAGCGGTCCCCAACTATGGCTACACCTTC. Amino acids: CASSIEAVPNYGYTF.

This rearrangement joins TRBV19 to TRBJ1-1; D uncertain. V was clipped by 5 bases and J by 3 bases, with 10 bases between them. The CDR3 runs to 13 residues. CDR1 is LNHDA and CDR2 is SQIVND in the germline V gene (reference sequence). CDR3 in DNA: TGTGCCAGTAGTTTTGGAGGGTACACTGAAGCTTTCTTT. It yields the protein CASSFGGYTEAFF.

The rearrangement uses TRBV6-5 and TRBJ2-7; 9 bases line up with TRBD1. The junction had 5 bases not matched to a gene; V was cut back by 8 bases and J by 3 bases. Per germline, CDR1 MNHEY and CDR2 SVGAGI. The CDR3 runs 13 residues. CDR3 sequence reads: CASGRDRVYEQYF. The DNA of the CDR3 is TGTGCCAGCGGGCGGGACAGGGTCTACGAGCAGTACTTC.

Written as DNA, the CDR3 is TGTGCCAGCAGCTTGCCGGGGGGGCACACCTCTGGAAACACCATATATTTT. Protein sequence: CASSLPGGHTSGNTIYF. The genes are TRBV5-6 and TRBJ1-3; maybe TRBD1 (6 bases). Germline assignment: CDR1 SGHDT and CDR2 YYEEEE. The ends were cut back, 1 base at V and 0 bases at J, with 14 bases in the middle. The CDR3 sequence is 17 residues long.

The rearrangement links TRBV6-5 to TRBJ2-2, with 8 bases aligning to TRBD2. The junction had 6 bases not matched to a gene; V was cut back by 5 bases and J by 4 bases. Germline V gives CDR1 MNHEY, CDR2 SVGAGI. The CDR3 contains 15 residues. The DNA of the CDR3 is TGTGCCAGCAGTCCCTCCGGGACTAGCACCGGGGAGCTGTTTTTT. Translation: CASSPSGTSTGELFF.

The chain joins TRBV5-4 to TRBJ2-5, with 10 bases matching TRBD2. This CDR3 region has 16 residues. The trim removed 4 bases at V and 5 bases at J, leaving 11 bases unmatched. CDR1 is SGHNT, CDR2 YYREEE, per germline (reference sequence). The CDR3 loop reads CASSHAATSGVETQYF. The CDR3 bases are TGTGCCAGCAGCCACGCGGCCACTAGCGGGGTTGAGACCCAGTACTTC.

Remarks on this clone: Its ends do not fully match the called genes, so a read error is possible. The rearrangement joins TRBV27 to TRBJ1-1; 7 bases line up with TRBD1. Germline-derived CDR1 and CDR2 are MNHEY and SMNVEV (reference sequence). This CDR3 has 15 residues. This CDR3 is CATSLEGGRGSEAFF. The CDR3 nucleotides read TGTGCCACCAGTTTGGAGGGGGGCAGGGGGTCTGAAGCTTTCTTT.

This clone was picked up one time. V is TRBV6-1 and J is TRBJ2-1, with 9 bases lining up with TRBD2. Germline trimming cut 3 bases from V and 7 bases from J; bases unmatched to any gene: 7. The CDR3 extends over 15 amino acids. Germline V lookup: CDR1 MNHNS, CDR2 SASEGT. DNA for the CDR3: TGTGCCAGCAGTGATCTCTCGAGCGGGGGGAATGAGCAGTTCTTC. Its protein is CASSDLSSGGNEQFF.

CDR3 sequence reads: CASSAHPGLAGNNEQFF. The CDR3, as DNA: TGTGCCAGCAGCGCCCACCCGGGACTAGCGGGGAACAATGAGCAGTTCTTC. The chain has TRBV9 and TRBJ2-1, with TRBD2 identical over 13 bases. V dropped 3 bases and J dropped 5; count of bases not matched to a gene: 8. CDR1 and CDR2 (germline): SGDLS, YYNGEE. The CDR3 is 17 residues long.

The chain carries TRBV14 and TRBJ1-2, with TRBD1 matching 7 bases. Per germline, CDR1 SGHDN and CDR2 FVKESK. Germline trimming cut 3 bases from V and 3 bases from J; bases unmatched to any gene: 4. CDR3 length: 14 residues. The CDR3 DNA reads as TGTGCCAGCAGCCAGCGGGACAGCCACTATGGCTACACCTTC. Its protein product is CASSQRDSHYGYTF.

This rearrangement joins TRBV13 to TRBJ1-1, with a weak D call TRBD1 (6 bases). Trimming took 1 base from V and 2 from J, leaving 11 bases between them. The length of the CDR3 is 15 residues. Germline V gene data show CDR1 as PRHDT and CDR2 as FYEKMQ (reference sequence). The DNA of the CDR3 is TGTGCCAGCAGCTTAGCTGGGACATTTAACACTGAAGCTTTCTTT. This translates into CASSLAGTFNTEAFF.

The CDR3 DNA reads as TGTGCCAGCAGTTACTCGATCGGTGGTGAGCAGTTCTTC. Its translation: CASSYSIGGEQFF. The chain combines TRBV6-5 with TRBJ2-1; D not resolved. Trimming pared 0 bases from V and 9 bases from J, leaving 9 bases between. The CDR3 totals 13 residues. Germline CDR1 MNHEY, CDR2 SVGAGI.

V gene TRBV6-1 combines with J gene TRBJ2-3; TRBD2 matches 12 bases. After removal of 10 bases from V and 0 bases from J, the junction contained 5 bases not matched to a gene. Germline values: CDR1 MNHNS, CDR2 SASEGT. This CDR3 is built from 15 residues. The CDR3 loop is CATTSGGTSTDTQYF. In nucleotides, the CDR3 is TGTGCCACTACTAGCGGGGGGACTAGCACAGATACGCAGTATTTT.

The V call is TRBV5-1, the J call TRBJ1-6; 8 positions agree with TRBD1. Germline assignment: CDR1 SGHRS and CDR2 YFSETQ. With 0 bases clipped from V and 10 bases from J, the junction kept 3 bases outside the gene matches. The CDR3 loop spans 14 amino acids. CDR3 sequence (DNA): TGCGCCAGCAGCTTGGGCGACAGGGGCTCACCCCTCCACTTT. Encoded protein: CASSLGDRGSPLHF.

The chain couples TRBV6-5 to TRBJ1-1; D call uncertain. CDR1 and CDR2 from the germline V gene are MNHEY and SVGAGI. The CDR3 runs 15 residues. V was cut by 6 bases and J by 0 bases, with 14 bases left in between. CDR3 sequence (DNA): TGTGCCAGCAGGGCCCTGGCGGGTCTGAACACTGAAGCTTTCTTT. Translating it yields CASRALAGLNTEAFF.

This chain connects TRBV9 to TRBJ1-2, with D unclear. The CDR3 extends over 13 amino acids. Trimming shortened V by 2 bases and J by 7 bases, and 12 bases separated the two germline ends. Germline V gene data show CDR1 as SGDLS and CDR2 as YYNGEE. The CDR3 nucleotides read TGTGCCAGCAGCGTCGGGATTCCCTTTGGCTACACCTTC. Amino acids: CASSVGIPFGYTF. The variable domain in full, with the rest retrieved from reference TRBV9 and TRBJ1-2, is DSGVTQTPKHLITATGQRVTLRCSPRSGDLSVYWYQQSLDQGLQFLIQYYNGEERAKGNILERFSAQQFPDLHSELNLSSLELGDSALYFCASSVGIPFGYTFGSGTRLTVV.

V gene TRBV18 combines with J gene TRBJ1-4; 8 bases map to TRBD1. Germline values: CDR1 KGHSH, CDR2 LQKENI. Trimming removed 6 bases from V and 7 bases from J; junction bases left unmatched: 13. This CDR3 is built from 16 residues. CDR3 in amino acids: CASSQTRATGVEKLFF. The CDR3 bases are TGTGCCAGCTCCCAGACCAGGGCGACAGGGGTTGAAAAACTGTTTTTT. Full variable domain (outside the CDR3, taken from reference TRBV18 and TRBJ1-4): NAGVMQNPRHLVRRRGQEARLRCSPMKGHSHVYWYRQLPEEGLKFMVYLQKENIIDESGMPKERFSAEFPKEGPSILRIQQVVRGDSAAYFCASSQTRATGVEKLFFGSGTQLSVL.